This T cell receptor (beta chain) is drawn from a study of T cells in Graves' hyperthyroidism and ophthalmopathy. 9.5 to 10 ml fresh peripheral blood yielded the PBMCs. Germline lookup yields CDR1 SNHLY and CDR2 FYNNEI. The CDR3 extends over 14 amino acids. V trimming: 1 base; J trimming: 4 bases; junction bases outside the gene matches: 3. There were TCR beta CDR3 regions amplified from RNA transcripts. First-round RT-PCR targeting the TCR CDR3 was performed with the HTBI primer set. TCRdb itself ran the multiplex PCR reads through MiXCR, one entry per CDR3 protein. Of about 290,000 distinct CDR3 sequences detected, around 20% appear once; the ten largest clones hold under 40%. Study-wide results and limits: The model identified upcoming ophthalmopathy a median about 7.1 months ahead of onset. From stable hyperthyroidism, ophthalmopathy was separated by a 13 V-J model.

Details on this clonotype: Its antigen is unidentified.

V gene TRBV2 combines with J gene TRBJ1-2; 7 bases map to TRBD1. The sample taken for sequencing was blood. The TCR was taken from a man aged 50-59 years with Graves' ophthalmopathy. CDR3 amino acids: CASSEVGQLYGYTF. The CDR3 DNA reads TGTGCCAGCAGTGAAGTGGGACAGCTCTATGGCTACACCTTC.